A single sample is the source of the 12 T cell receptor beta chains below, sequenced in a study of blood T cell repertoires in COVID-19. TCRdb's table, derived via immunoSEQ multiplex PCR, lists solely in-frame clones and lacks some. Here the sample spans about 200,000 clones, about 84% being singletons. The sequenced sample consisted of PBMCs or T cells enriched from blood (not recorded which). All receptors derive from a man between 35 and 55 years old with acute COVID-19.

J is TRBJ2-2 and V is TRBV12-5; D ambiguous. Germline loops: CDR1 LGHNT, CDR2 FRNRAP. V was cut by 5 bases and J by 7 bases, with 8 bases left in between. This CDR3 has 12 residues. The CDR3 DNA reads TGTGCTAGTGGTCACTCGGTCGGGGAGCTGTTTTTT. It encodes CASGHSVGELFF. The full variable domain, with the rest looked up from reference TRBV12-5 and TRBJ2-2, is DARVTQTPRHKVTEMGQEVTMRCQPILGHNTVFWYRQTMMQGLELLAYFRNRAPLDDSGMPKDRFSAEMPDATLATLKIQPSEPRDSAVYFCASGHSVGELFFGEGSRLTVL.

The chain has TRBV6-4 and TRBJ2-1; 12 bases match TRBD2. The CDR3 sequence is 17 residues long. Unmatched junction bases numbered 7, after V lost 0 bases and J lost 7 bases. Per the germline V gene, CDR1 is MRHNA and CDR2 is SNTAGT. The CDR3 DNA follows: TGTGCCAGCAGTGACTCCTCACTAGCGGGAGGATTGAATGAGCAGTTCTTC. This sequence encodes CASSDSSLAGGLNEQFF.

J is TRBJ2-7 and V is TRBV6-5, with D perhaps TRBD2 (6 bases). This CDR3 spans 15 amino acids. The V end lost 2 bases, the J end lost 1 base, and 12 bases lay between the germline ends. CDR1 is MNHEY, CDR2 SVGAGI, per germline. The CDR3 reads CASSYPGDGSYEQYF. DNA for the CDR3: TGTGCCAGCAGTTACCCGGGGGACGGGTCCTACGAGCAGTACTTC.

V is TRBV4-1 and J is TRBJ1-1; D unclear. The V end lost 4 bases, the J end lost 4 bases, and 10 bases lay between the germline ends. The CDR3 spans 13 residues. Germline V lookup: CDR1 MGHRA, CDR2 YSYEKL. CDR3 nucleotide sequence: TGCGCCAGCAGCCCTAGTGTGGCCACTGAAGCTTTCTTT. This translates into CASSPSVATEAFF.

The CDR3: CASSLHRDGYTF. CDR3 DNA: TGTGCCAGCAGCCTCCACAGGGATGGCTACACCTTC. The chain is built from TRBV7-8 and TRBJ1-2, with D possibly matching TRBD1 (6 bases). V lost 5 bases and J lost 6, with 10 bases in between. Germline V gene sequence: CDR1 SGHVS, CDR2 FQNEAQ. The CDR3 is 12 amino acids.

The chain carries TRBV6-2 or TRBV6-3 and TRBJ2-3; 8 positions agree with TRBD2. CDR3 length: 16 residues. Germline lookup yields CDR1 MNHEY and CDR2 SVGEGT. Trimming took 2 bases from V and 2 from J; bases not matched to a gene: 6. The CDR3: CASSYHLAGDTDTQYF. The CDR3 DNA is TGTGCCAGCAGTTACCACCTAGCGGGCGACACAGATACGCAGTATTTT.

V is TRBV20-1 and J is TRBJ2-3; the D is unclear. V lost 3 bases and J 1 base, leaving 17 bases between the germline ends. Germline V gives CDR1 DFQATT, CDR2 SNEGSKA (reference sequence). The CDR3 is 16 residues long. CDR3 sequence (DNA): TGCAGTGCTAGTCTAATATCTATCCGCGGCACAGATACGCAGTATTTT. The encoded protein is CSASLISIRGTDTQYF.

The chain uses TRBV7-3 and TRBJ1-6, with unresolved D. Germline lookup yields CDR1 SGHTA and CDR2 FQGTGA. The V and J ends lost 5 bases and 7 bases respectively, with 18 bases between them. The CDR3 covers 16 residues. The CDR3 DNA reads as TGTGCCAGCAGCCTGGGAGCCAACCCCGAAAATTCACCCCTCCACTTT. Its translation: CASSLGANPENSPLHF.

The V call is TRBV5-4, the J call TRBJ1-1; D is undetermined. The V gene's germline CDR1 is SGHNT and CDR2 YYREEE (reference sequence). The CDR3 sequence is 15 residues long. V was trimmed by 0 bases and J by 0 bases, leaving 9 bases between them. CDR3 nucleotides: TGTGCCAGCAGCTTGGCCGGGCGGGTGAACACTGAAGCTTTCTTT. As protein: CASSLAGRVNTEAFF.

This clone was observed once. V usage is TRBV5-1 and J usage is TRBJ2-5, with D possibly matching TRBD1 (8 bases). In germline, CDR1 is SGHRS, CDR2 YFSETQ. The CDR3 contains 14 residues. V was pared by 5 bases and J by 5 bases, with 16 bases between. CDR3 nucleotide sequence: TGCGCCAGCAGAAACGGACAGGGAGGGGAGACCCAGTACTTC. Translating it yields CASRNGQGGETQYF.

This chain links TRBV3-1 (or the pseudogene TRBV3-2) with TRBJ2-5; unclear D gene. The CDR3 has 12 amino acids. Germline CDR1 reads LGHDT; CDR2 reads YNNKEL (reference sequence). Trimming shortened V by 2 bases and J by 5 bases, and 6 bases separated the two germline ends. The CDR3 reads CASSQFIETQYF. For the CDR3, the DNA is TGTGCCAGCAGCCAATTCATTGAGACCCAGTACTTC.

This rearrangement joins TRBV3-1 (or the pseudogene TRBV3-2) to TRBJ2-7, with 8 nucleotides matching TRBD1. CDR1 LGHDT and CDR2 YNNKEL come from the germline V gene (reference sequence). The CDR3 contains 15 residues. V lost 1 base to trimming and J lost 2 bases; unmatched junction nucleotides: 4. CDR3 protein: CASSQVMTGAYEQYF. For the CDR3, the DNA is TGTGCCAGCAGCCAAGTGATGACAGGGGCCTACGAGCAGTACTTC.